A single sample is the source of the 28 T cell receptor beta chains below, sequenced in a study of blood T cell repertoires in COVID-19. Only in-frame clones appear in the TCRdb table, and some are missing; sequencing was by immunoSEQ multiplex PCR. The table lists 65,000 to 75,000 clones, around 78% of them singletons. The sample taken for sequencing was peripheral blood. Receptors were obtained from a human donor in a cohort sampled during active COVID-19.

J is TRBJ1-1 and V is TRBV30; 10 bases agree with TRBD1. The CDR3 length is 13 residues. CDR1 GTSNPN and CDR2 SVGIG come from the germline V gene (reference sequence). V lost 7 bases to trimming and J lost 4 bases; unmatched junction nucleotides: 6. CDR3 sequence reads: CAFRQGAGTEAFF. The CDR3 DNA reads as TGTGCCTTCCGACAGGGGGCTGGCACTGAAGCTTTCTTT.

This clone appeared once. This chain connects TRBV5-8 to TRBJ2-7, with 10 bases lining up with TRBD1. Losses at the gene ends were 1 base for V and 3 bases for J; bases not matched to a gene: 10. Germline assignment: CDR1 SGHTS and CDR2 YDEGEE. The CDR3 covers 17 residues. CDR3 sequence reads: CASSLWGTGTGVYEQYF. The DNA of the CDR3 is TGTGCCAGCAGCTTGTGGGGGACCGGGACAGGGGTCTACGAGCAGTACTTC.

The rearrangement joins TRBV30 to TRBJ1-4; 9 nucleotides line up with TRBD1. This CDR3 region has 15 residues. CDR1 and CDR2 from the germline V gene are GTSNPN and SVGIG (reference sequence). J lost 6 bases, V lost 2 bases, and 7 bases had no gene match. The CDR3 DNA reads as TGTGCCTGGAGTCTCGGCGGGGACAGGGATGAAAAACTGTTTTTT. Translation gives CAWSLGGDRDEKLFF.

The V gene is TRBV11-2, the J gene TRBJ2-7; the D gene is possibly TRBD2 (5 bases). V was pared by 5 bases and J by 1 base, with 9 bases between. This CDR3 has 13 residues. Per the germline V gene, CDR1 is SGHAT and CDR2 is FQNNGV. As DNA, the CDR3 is TGTGCCAGCAGCCGCGGGCCTTCCTACGAGCAGTACTTC. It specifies CASSRGPSYEQYF. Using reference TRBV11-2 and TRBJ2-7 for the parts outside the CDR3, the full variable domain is EAGVAQSPRYKIIEKRQSVAFWCNPISGHATLYWYQQILGQGPKLLIQFQNNGVVDDSQLPKDRFSAERLKGVDSTLKIQPAKLEDSAVYLCASSRGPSYEQYFGPGTRLTVT.

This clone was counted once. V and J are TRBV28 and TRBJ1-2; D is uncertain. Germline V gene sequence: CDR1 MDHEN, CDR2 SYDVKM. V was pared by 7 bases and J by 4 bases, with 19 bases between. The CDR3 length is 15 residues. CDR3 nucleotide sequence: TGTGCCAGCACCTCTGGACTCGACGGTATCTATGGCTACACCTTC. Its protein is CASTSGLDGIYGYTF.

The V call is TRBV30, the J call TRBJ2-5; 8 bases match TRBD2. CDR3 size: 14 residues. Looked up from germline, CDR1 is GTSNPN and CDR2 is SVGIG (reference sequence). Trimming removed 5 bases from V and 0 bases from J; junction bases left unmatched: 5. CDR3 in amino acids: CAWGSGVYQETQYF. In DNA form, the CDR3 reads TGTGCCTGGGGTAGCGGGGTATACCAAGAGACCCAGTACTTC.

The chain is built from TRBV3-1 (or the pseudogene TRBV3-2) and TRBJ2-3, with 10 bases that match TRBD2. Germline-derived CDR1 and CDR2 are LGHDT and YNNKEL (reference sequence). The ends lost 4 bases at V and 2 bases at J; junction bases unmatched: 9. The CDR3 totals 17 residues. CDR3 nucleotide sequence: TGTGCCAGCAGCCCTCGGACTAGCGGAAGCCCCACAGATACGCAGTATTTT. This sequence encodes CASSPRTSGSPTDTQYF.

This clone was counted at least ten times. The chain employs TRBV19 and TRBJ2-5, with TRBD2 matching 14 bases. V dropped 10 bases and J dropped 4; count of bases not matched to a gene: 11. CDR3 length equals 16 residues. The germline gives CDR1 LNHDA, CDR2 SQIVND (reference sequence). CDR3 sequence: CATRSGLAGAGETQYF. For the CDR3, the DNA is TGTGCCACCCGATCGGGACTAGCGGGAGCAGGAGAGACCCAGTACTTC.

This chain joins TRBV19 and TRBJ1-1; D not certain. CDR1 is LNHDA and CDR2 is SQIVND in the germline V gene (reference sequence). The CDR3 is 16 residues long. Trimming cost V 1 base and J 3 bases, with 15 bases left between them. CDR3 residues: CASSIALGGWDTEAFF. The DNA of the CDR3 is TGTGCCAGTAGTATAGCCCTAGGAGGTTGGGACACTGAAGCTTTCTTT.

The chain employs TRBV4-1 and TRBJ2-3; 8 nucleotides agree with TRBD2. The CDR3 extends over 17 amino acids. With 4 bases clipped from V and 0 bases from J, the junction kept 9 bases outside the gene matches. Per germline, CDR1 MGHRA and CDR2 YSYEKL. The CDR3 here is CASSPTWASGSTDTQYF. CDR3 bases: TGCGCCAGCAGCCCAACTTGGGCTAGCGGGAGCACAGATACGCAGTATTTT.

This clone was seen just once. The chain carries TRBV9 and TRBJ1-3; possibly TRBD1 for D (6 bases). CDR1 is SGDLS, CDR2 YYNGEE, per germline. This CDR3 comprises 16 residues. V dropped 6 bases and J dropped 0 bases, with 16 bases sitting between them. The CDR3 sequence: CASTRLGGFSGNTIYF. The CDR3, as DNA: TGTGCCAGCACCCGGCTAGGGGGTTTCTCTGGAAACACCATATATTTT.

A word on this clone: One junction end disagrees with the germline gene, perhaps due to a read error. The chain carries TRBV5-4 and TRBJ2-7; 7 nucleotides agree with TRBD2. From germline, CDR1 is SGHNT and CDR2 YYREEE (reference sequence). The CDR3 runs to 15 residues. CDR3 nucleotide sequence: TGTGCCAGCAGCTTGGAGGGGTGGCGGGAGAACGAGCAGTGCTTC. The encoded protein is CASSLEGWRENEQCF.

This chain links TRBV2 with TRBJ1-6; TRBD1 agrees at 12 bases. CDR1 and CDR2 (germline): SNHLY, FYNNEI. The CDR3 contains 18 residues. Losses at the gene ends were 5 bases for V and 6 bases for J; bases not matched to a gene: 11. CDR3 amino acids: CASSPSGTGGSVNSPLHF. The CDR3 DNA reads TGTGCCAGCAGTCCCTCCGGGACAGGGGGCTCGGTTAATTCACCCCTCCACTTT.

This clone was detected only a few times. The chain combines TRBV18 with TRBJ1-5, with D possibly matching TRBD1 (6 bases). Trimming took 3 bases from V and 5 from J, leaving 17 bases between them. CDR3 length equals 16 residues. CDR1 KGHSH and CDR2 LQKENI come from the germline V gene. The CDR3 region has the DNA TGTGCCAGCTCACCTTCTCACAGGGTAGAGCATCAGCCCCAGCATTTT. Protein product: CASSPSHRVEHQPQHF.

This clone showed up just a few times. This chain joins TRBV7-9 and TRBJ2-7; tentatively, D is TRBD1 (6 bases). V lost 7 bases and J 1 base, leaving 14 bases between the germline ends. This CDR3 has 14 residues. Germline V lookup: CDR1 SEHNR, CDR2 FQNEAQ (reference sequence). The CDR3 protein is CASNSDRLSYEQYF. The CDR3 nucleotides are TGTGCCAGCAACTCGGACAGATTATCCTACGAGCAGTACTTC.

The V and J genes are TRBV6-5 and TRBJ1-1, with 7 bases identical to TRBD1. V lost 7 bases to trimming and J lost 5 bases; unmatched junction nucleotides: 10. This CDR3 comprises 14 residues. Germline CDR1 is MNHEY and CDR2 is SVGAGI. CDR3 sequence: CASKLTGEATEAFF. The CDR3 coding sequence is TGTGCCAGCAAATTAACAGGGGAAGCAACTGAAGCTTTCTTT.

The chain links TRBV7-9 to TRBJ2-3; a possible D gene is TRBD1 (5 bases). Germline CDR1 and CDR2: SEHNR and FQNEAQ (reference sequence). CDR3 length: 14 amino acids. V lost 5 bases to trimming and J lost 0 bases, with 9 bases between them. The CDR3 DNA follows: TGTGCCAGCAGCCCGACAGCTAGCACAGATACGCAGTATTTT. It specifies CASSPTASTDTQYF. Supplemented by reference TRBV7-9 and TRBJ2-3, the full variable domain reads DTGVSQNPRHKITKRGQNVTFRCDPISEHNRLYWYRQTLGQGPEFLTYFQNEAQLEKSRLLSDRFSAERPKGSFSTLEIQRTEQGDSAMYLCASSPTASTDTQYFGPGTRLTVL.

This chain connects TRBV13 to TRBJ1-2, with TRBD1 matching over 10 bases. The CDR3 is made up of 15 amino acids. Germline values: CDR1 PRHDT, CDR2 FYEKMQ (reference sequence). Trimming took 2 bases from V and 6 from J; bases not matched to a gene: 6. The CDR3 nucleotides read TGTGCCAGCAGCTTAAGGGCTGGGACAGGGGATGGCTACACCTTC. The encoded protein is CASSLRAGTGDGYTF.

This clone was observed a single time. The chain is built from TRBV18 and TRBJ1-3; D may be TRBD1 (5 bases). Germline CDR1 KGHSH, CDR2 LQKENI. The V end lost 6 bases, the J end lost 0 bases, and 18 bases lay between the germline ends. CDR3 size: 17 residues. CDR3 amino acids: CASSPTSRAISGNTIYF. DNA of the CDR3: TGTGCCAGCTCCCCCACATCCAGGGCCATCTCTGGAAACACCATATATTTT. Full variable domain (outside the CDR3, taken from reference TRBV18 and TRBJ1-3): NAGVMQNPRHLVRRRGQEARLRCSPMKGHSHVYWYRQLPEEGLKFMVYLQKENIIDESGMPKERFSAEFPKEGPSILRIQQVVRGDSAAYFCASSPTSRAISGNTIYFGEGSWLTVV.

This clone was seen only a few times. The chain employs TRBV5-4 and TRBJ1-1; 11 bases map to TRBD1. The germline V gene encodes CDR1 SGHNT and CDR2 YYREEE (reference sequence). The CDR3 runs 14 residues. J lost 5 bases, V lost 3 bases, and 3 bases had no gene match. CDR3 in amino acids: CASSWTGGATEAFF. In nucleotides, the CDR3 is TGTGCCAGCAGCTGGACAGGGGGCGCAACTGAAGCTTTCTTT.

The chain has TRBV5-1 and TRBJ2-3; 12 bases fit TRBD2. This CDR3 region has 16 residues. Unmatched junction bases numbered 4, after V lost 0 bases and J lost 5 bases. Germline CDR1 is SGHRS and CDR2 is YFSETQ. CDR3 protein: CASSLAGGLAGDTQYF. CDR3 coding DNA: TGCGCCAGCAGCTTGGCCGGGGGACTAGCGGGAGATACGCAGTATTTT. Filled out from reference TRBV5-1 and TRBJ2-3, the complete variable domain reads KAGVTQTPRYLIKTRGQQVTLSCSPISGHRSVSWYQQTPGQGLQFLFEYFSETQRNKGNFPGRFSGRQFSNSRSEMNVSTLELGDSALYLCASSLAGGLAGDTQYFGPGTRLTVL.

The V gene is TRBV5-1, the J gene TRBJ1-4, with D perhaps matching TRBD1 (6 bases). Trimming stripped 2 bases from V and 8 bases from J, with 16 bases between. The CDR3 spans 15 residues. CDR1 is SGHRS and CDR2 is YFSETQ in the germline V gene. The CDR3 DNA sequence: TGCGCCAGCAGCTTTGGTCCATGGACAGACGAAAAACTGTTTTTT. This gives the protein CASSFGPWTDEKLFF.

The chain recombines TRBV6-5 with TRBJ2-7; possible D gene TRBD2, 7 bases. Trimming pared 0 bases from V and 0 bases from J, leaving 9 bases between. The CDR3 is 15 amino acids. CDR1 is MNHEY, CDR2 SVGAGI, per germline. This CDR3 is CASSYSRGGSYEQYF. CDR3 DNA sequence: TGTGCCAGCAGTTACTCTAGGGGGGGCTCCTACGAGCAGTACTTC.

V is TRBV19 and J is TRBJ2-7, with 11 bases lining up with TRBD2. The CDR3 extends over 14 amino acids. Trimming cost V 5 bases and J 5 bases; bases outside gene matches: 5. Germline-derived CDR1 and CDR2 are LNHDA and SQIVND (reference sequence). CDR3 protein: CASSVSGRADEQYF. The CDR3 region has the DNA TGTGCCAGTAGTGTTAGCGGGAGGGCCGACGAGCAGTACTTC.

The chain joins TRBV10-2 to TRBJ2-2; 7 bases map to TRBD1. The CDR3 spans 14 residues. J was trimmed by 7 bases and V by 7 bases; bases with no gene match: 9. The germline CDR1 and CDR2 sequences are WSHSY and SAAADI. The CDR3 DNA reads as TGCGCCAGCACTACAGGGGCACGAAGCGGGGAGCTGTTTTTT. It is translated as CASTTGARSGELFF.

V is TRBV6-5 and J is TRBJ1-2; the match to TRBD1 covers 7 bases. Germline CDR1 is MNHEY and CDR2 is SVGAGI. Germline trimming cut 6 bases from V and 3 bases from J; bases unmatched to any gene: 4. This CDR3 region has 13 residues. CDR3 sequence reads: CASRAGQDYGYTF. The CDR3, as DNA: TGTGCCAGCAGGGCCGGACAGGACTATGGCTACACCTTC.

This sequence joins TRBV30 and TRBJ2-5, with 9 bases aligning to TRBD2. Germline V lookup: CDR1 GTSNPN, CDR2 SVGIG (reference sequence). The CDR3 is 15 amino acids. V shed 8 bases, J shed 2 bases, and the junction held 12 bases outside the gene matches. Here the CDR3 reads CASRPGLASQETQYF. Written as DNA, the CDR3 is TGTGCCAGCCGGCCTGGACTAGCGTCTCAAGAGACCCAGTACTTC.

The CDR3 region is CAWRRRGSLYEQYF. The CDR3 DNA reads as TGTGCCTGGAGGCGCAGGGGATCCCTCTACGAGCAGTACTTC. The V and J genes are TRBV30 and TRBJ2-7; D is possibly TRBD1 (6 bases). This CDR3 has 14 amino acids. From germline, CDR1 is GTSNPN and CDR2 SVGIG (reference sequence). The V gene lost 3 bases and the J gene lost 3 bases, with 15 bases spanning the gap.